These T cell receptor beta chains were read from a single sample in a study of blood T cell repertoires in COVID-19. Assay: immunoSEQ multiplex PCR; the TCRdb copy retains only in-frame clones and omits some. This sample has hundreds of thousands of clones, with around 87% found just once. Source material: peripheral blood. These receptors all stem from a woman aged 55-69 years with COVID-19, enrolled during active disease. Both conserved end residues are part of each CDR3. D genes are given only for firm matches. Size tells how often a clone was seen (once, few, many) or the class of an expanded clone, and some rows leave it out.

J | size | D | V | CDR3 | DNA
TRBJ2-7 | few | - | TRBV29-1 | CSVIRDTSYEQYF | TGCAGCGTAATCCGGGACACCTCCTACGAGCAGTACTTC
TRBJ2-5 | - | - | TRBV5-6 | CASSPGTGVLVTQYF | TGTGCCAGCAGCCCTGGGACGGGGGTTTTGGTGACCCAGTACTTC
TRBJ1-4 | - | - | TRBV5-1 | CASSAGSGEKLFF | TGCGCCAGCAGCGCGGGATCGGGTGAAAAACTGTTTTTT
TRBJ1-1 | - | - | TRBV18 | CASSAEGSTEAFF | TGTGCCAGCTCAGCGGAGGGAAGCACTGAAGCTTTCTTT
TRBJ2-2 | - | - | TRBV18 | CASSPPQGGRSGELFF | TGTGCCAGCTCACCACCCCAGGGGGGAAGAAGCGGGGAGCTGTTTTTT
TRBJ1-6 | - | TRBD1 | TRBV27 | CASSLTGGPLHF | TGTGCCAGCAGTTTAACAGGGGGACCCCTCCACTTT
TRBJ1-6 | - | - | TRBV5-1 | CASSLGQRSNSPLHF | TGCGCCAGCAGCCTCGGACAACGTTCTAATTCACCCCTCCACTTT
TRBJ2-3 | - | TRBD2 | TRBV5-1 | CASSSTSGVTDTQYF | TGCGCCAGCAGCTCGACTAGCGGGGTCACAGATACGCAGTATTTT
TRBJ1-5 | - | - | TRBV11-3 | CASSLAHQGRNYQPQHF | TGTGCCAGCAGCTTAGCGCATCAGGGCAGGAACTATCAGCCCCAGCATTTT
TRBJ1-3 | - | TRBD1 | TRBV7-2 | CASSLVTGAFSGNTIYF | TGTGCCAGCAGCTTAGTCACAGGGGCCTTCTCTGGAAACACCATATATTTT
TRBJ1-2 | - | - | TRBV14 | CASSQAAGHNYGYTF | TGTGCCAGCAGCCAAGCGGCAGGGCATAACTATGGCTACACCTTC
TRBJ2-1 | - | TRBD2 | TRBV7-9 | CASSSEPGLAGSGEQFF | TGTGCCAGCAGCTCCGAGCCGGGACTAGCTGGGTCGGGTGAGCAGTTCTTC
TRBJ1-5 | - | - | TRBV19 | CASSISGVNNQPQHF | TGTGCCAGTAGTATCTCCGGGGTAAACAATCAGCCCCAGCATTTT
TRBJ2-1 | - | TRBD1 | TRBV5-6 | CASSARGINEQFF | TGTGCCAGCAGCGCCAGGGGGATCAATGAGCAGTTCTTC
TRBJ2-7 | once | TRBD1 | TRBV5-1 | CASSWLPGTGYEQYF | TGCGCCAGCAGCTGGCTTCCCGGGACAGGGTACGAGCAGTACTTC
TRBJ2-3 | - | - | TRBV18 | CASSPLLLSGGADTQYF | TGTGCCAGCTCACCACTTCTACTCAGCGGCGGTGCAGATACGCAGTATTTT
TRBJ2-2 | - | - | TRBV28 | CASSLPGGDGELFF | TGTGCCAGCAGTTTACCCGGGGGTGACGGGGAGCTGTTTTTT
TRBJ2-1 | once | - | TRBV6-5 | CASSYSGQQFF | TGTGCCAGCAGTTACTCGGGACAACAGTTCTTC
TRBJ2-1 | - | - | TRBV27 | CASSPGNYYNEQFF | TGTGCCAGCAGTCCCGGGAATTATTACAATGAGCAGTTCTTC
TRBJ1-5 | - | - | TRBV10-3 | CAISPQGSNQPQHF | TGTGCCATCAGTCCCCAGGGTAGCAATCAGCCCCAGCATTTT
TRBJ1-1 | - | - | TRBV29-1 | CSVIRPGRTEAFF | TGCAGCGTCATAAGGCCGGGGAGGACTGAAGCTTTCTTT
TRBJ2-2 | - | - | TRBV7-3 | CASSLSTGANTGELFF | TGTGCCAGCAGCTTATCAACGGGAGCGAACACCGGGGAGCTGTTTTTT
TRBJ1-1 | - | - | TRBV6-5 | CASSYSWNTEAFF | TGTGCCAGCAGTTACTCCTGGAACACTGAAGCTTTCTTT
TRBJ1-5 | - | - | TRBV19 | CASSSYSPGNQPQHF | TGTGCCAGTAGTTCGTACTCCCCGGGCAATCAGCCCCAGCATTTT
TRBJ1-1 | - | - | TRBV5-6 | CASSSAGTMNTEAFF | TGTGCCAGCAGCTCCGCCGGGACAATGAACACTGAAGCTTTCTTT
TRBJ2-1 | - | - | TRBV2 | CASSPQTGYNEQFF | TGTGCCAGCAGTCCCCAGACAGGATACAATGAGCAGTTCTTC
TRBJ2-5 | - | TRBD2 | TRBV5-1 | CASSRAGGYQETQYF | TGCGCCAGCAGCCGGGCGGGGGGCTACCAAGAGACCCAGTACTTC
TRBJ1-4 | - | - | TRBV3-1/TRBV3-2 | CASSQGATEKLFF | TGTGCCAGCAGCCAGGGGGCGACTGAAAAACTGTTTTTT
TRBJ1-2 | once | TRBD1 | TRBV5-1 | CASSQGTGLTYGYTF | TGCGCCAGCAGCCAAGGGACAGGGTTGACCTATGGCTACACCTTC
TRBJ1-2 | - | - | TRBV6-5 | CASSYSGQVSGYTF | TGTGCCAGCAGTTACTCGGGGCAGGTCTCTGGCTACACCTTC
TRBJ2-3 | - | - | TRBV18 | CASSVPGLTTTDTQYF | TGTGCCAGCTCAGTTCCGGGACTGACGACCACAGATACGCAGTATTTT
TRBJ2-1 | - | - | TRBV7-3 | CASSLTPGGLGNEQFF | TGTGCCAGCAGCTTAACCCCGGGGGGCCTTGGGAATGAGCAGTTCTTC
TRBJ1-4 | - | - | TRBV5-1 | CASSYQGATNEKLFF | TGCGCCAGCAGCTATCAGGGTGCAACTAATGAAAAACTGTTTTTT
TRBJ1-6 | - | - | TRBV14 | CASSQLSSYNSPLHF | TGTGCCAGCAGCCAGCTCAGCTCCTATAATTCACCCCTCCACTTT
TRBJ2-7 | - | TRBD1 | TRBV7-2 | CASSKGQGAYEQYF | TGTGCCAGCAGCAAGGGACAGGGGGCTTACGAGCAGTACTTC
TRBJ1-1 | - | - | TRBV7-3 | CASSLTRTTNTEAFF | TGTGCCAGCAGCTTAACTAGGACAACGAACACTGAAGCTTTCTTT